The 4 T cell receptor beta chains given below trace back to one sample, sequenced in a study of CD8+ T cells in alopecia areata. The sequencing template was cDNA reverse transcribed from extracted RNA. Sequenced by immunoSEQ multiplex PCR; TCRdb stores in-frame clones only, minus some. The sample has 150,000 to 200,000 clones; about 51% are singletons. Treatment of the sample: oral pan-JAK inhibitor, 5-10 mg twice daily. Source: CD8+ T cells sorted from blood, taken at approximately week 52, from a patient treated with tofacitinib. These receptors came from a human donor with alopecia areata.

V gene TRBV4-2 combines with J gene TRBJ2-5, with D unclear. This CDR3 has 14 residues. The germline CDR1 and CDR2 sequences are LGHNA and YNFKEQ. Trimming left V 0 bases short and J 5 bases short, with 10 bases between. The CDR3 reads CASSQERMGETQYF. In DNA, the CDR3 is TGTGCCAGCAGCCAAGAACGGATGGGGGAGACCCAGTACTTC.

The chain is built from TRBV6-5 and TRBJ2-2; 8 bases match TRBD1. This CDR3 has 15 residues. The trim removed 4 bases at V and 3 bases at J, leaving 4 bases unmatched. Germline V gene data show CDR1 as MNHEY and CDR2 as SVGAGI. As DNA, the CDR3 is TGTGCCAGCAGTTTCGGACAGGGAGACACCGGGGAGCTGTTTTTT. Translated, it gives CASSFGQGDTGELFF.

This clone was observed a handful of times. The rearrangement joins TRBV19 to TRBJ1-1; no reliable D call. V lost 5 bases and J lost 5, with 9 bases in between. CDR3 length: 12 residues. In germline, CDR1 is LNHDA, CDR2 SQIVND (reference sequence). This CDR3 is CASSFGRTEAFF. In DNA form, the CDR3 reads TGTGCCAGTAGTTTCGGGAGGACTGAAGCTTTCTTT.

The chain carries TRBV6-6 and TRBJ2-7; 8 positions agree with TRBD1. CDR3 length equals 14 residues. V lost 5 bases to trimming and J lost 4 bases; unmatched junction nucleotides: 7. CDR1 is MNHNY and CDR2 is SVGAGI in the germline V gene (reference sequence). CDR3 in amino acids: CASSTRGRVYEQYF. CDR3 coding DNA: TGTGCCAGCAGTACCAGGGGGCGCGTATACGAGCAGTACTTC.